This T cell receptor beta chain emerged from a study of shared clonotypes between healthy human individuals. Study-wide context: Each donor had three CD4 naive, three CD4 memory, two CD8 naive and one CD8 memory plate.

General study findings and limits: At large depth, rarefaction still showed sorted-subset sequencing to be incomplete.

The germline V gene encodes CDR1 SGHTA and CDR2 FQGNSA. The CDR3 has 13 residues. Trimming cost V 5 bases and J 2 bases, with 9 bases left between them. All donors qualified as healthy HIV-negative adults and had experienced no recent acute infections or vaccinations. Per the authors' pipeline: Quality scores were absent from the junction-only immunoSEQ sequences, so filtering differed. Repertoires were generated with immunoSEQ multiplex PCR, while TCRdb's copy carries only in-frame clones and drops some. D and trimming come from the DNA, and the V and J calls and clone size come from that table. In the table there are roughly 300,000 clones, around 87% of which are singletons. On this clone itself: Its antigen is as yet unknown.

Sequenced material: memory CD8+ T cells sorted from blood. Subset given: CD45RO+ cells pooled with CCR7-negative TemRA cells. The receptor's source is a man aged 18-30 years in good health. The rearrangement joins TRBV7-2 to TRBJ2-5; perhaps TRBD2 as D (6 bases). The CDR3 here is CASSGGWQETQYF. In nucleotides, the CDR3 is TGTGCCAGCAGCGGGGGGTGGCAAGAGACCCAGTACTTC.